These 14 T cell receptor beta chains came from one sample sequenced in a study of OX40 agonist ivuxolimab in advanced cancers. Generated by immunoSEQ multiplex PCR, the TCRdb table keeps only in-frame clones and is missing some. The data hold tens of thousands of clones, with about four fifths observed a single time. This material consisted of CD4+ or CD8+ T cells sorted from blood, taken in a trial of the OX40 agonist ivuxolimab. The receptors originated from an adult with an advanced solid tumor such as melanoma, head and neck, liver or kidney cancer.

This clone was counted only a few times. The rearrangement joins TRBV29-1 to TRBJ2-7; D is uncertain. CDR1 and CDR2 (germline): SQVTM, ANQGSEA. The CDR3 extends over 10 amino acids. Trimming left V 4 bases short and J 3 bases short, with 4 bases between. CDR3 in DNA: TGCAGCGTTGTCGGCTACGAGCAGTACTTC. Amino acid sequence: CSVVGYEQYF.

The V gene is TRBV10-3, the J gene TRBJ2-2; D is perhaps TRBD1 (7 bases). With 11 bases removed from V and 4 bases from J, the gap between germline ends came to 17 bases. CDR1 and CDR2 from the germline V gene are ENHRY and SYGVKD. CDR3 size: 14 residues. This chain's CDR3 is CASGGGMVTGELFF. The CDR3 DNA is TGTGCCTCAGGAGGGGGCATGGTCACCGGGGAGCTGTTTTTT.

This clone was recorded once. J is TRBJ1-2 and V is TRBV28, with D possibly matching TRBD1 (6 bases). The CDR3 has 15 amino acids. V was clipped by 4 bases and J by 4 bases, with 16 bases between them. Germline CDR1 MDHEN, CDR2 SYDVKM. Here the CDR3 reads CASSSPKGVAYGYTF. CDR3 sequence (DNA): TGTGCCAGCAGTTCACCTAAGGGGGTCGCCTATGGCTACACCTTC.

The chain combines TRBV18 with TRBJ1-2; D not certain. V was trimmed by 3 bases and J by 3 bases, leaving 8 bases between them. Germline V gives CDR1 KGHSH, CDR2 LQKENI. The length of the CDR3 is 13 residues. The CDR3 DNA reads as TGTGCCAGCTCACCTTCTCTGGACTATGGCTACACCTTC. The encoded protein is CASSPSLDYGYTF.

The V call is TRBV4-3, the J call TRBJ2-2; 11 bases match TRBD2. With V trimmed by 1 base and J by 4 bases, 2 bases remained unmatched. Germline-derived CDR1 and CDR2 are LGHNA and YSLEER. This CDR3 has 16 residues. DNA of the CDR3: TGCGCCAGCAGCCAAGTAGGGACTAGCGGCACCGGGGAGCTGTTTTTT. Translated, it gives CASSQVGTSGTGELFF.

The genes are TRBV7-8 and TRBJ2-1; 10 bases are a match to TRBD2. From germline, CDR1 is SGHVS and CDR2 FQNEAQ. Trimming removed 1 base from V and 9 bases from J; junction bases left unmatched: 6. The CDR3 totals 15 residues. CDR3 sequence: CASSLGLAGVAEQFF. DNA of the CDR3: TGTGCCAGCAGCTTAGGGCTAGCGGGAGTGGCTGAGCAGTTCTTC.

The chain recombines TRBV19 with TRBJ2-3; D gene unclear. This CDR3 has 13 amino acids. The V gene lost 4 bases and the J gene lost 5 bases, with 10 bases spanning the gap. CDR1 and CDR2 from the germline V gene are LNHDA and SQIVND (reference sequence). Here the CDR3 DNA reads TGTGCCAGTAGTACCACCTCCGTAGATACGCAGTATTTT. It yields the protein CASSTTSVDTQYF.

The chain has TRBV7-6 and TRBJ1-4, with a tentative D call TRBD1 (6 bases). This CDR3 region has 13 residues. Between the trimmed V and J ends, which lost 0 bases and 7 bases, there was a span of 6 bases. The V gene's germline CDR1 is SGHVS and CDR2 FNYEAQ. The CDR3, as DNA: TGTGCCAGCAGCTTAGCAGGGGGTGAAAAACTGTTTTTT. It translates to CASSLAGGEKLFF.

The CDR3: CASSLLRESNQPQHF. Written as DNA, the CDR3 is TGCGCCAGCAGCCTACTCAGGGAAAGCAATCAGCCCCAGCATTTT. The genes are TRBV4-1 and TRBJ1-5; weak D call: TRBD1 (5 bases). Germline lookup yields CDR1 MGHRA and CDR2 YSYEKL. The CDR3 is 15 residues long. Trimming removed 4 bases from V and 1 base from J, with 11 bases in between.

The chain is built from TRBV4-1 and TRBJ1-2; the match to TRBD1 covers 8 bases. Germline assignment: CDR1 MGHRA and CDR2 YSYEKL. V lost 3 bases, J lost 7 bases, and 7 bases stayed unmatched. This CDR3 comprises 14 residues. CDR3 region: CASSHGQGARGYTF. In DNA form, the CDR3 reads TGCGCCAGCAGCCACGGTCAGGGGGCGCGTGGCTACACCTTC.

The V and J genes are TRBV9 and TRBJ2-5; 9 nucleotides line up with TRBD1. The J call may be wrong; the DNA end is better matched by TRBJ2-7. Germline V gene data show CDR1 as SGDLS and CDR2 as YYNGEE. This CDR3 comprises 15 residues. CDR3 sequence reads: CASSANPGQGYEQYF. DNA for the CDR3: TGTGCCAGCAGCGCAAATCCGGGACAGGGCTACGAGCAGTACTTC.

In DNA form, the CDR3 reads TGTGCCAGCAGTTCCCACCAAAACTCCTACGAGCAGTACTTC. It encodes CASSSHQNSYEQYF. This rearrangement joins TRBV6-6 to TRBJ2-7; D is uncertain. In germline, CDR1 is MNHNY, CDR2 SVGAGI (reference sequence). Trimming pared 4 bases from V and 0 bases from J, leaving 10 bases between. This CDR3 has 14 amino acids.

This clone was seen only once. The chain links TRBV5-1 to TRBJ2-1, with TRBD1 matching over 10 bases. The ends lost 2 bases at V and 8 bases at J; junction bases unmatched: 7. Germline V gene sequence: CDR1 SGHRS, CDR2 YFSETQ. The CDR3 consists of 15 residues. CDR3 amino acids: CASSLGTGVSDEQFF. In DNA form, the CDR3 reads TGCGCCAGCAGCTTAGGGACAGGGGTCTCCGATGAGCAGTTCTTC.

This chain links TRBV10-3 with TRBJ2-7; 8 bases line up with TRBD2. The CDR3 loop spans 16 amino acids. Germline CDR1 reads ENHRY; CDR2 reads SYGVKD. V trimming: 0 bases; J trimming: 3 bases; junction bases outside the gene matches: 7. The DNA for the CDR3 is TGTGCCATCAGTGAGTCGCTCAGCGGGAGTAACTACGAGCAGTACTTC. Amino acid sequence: CAISESLSGSNYEQYF.